These T cell receptor beta chains were read from a single sample in a study of CD8 T cells in ankylosing spondylitis. Using its own MiXCR run on the 5' RACE reads, TCRdb lists one record per CDR3 protein. The sample includes some 330,000 distinct CDR3 sequences, roughly 8% of them seen just once. Input material: blood, either unsorted or a sorted T cell fraction (not recorded which). All receptors come from a male donor with ankylosing spondylitis. Each CDR3 is given with its conserved first and last residue. D genes are given only for firm matches. Clone size appears in some rows only: once, few, many, or a class for an expanded clone.

TRBD2 | TRBJ2-1 | TRBV9 | many | TGTGCCAGCTCCCGGACTAGCCTCAATGAGCAGTTCTTC | CASSRTSLNEQFF
. | TRBJ2-3 | TRBV3-1 | . | TGTGCCAGCAGCCAAGGGGAGGCCACAGATACGCAGTATTTT | CASSQGEATDTQYF
TRBD1 | TRBJ1-5 | TRBV5-1 | . | TGCGCCAGCAGCTTTGACGGGACAGGGAATCAGCCCCAGCATTTT | CASSFDGTGNQPQHF
TRBD2 | TRBJ2-1 | TRBV10-2 | few | TGCGCCAGCCTAGCGGGCTCCTACAATGAGCAGTTCTTC | CASLAGSYNEQFF
TRBD2 | TRBJ2-7 | TRBV5-4 | few | TGTGCCAGCAGCTTTTTAGCGGGAGGGAGCTCCTACGAGCAGTACTTC | CASSFLAGGSSYEQYF
. | TRBJ2-7 | TRBV28 | . | TGTGCCAGCAGTTTATACCACAACAGGGCCGAGCAGTACTTC | CASSLYHNRAEQYF
. | TRBJ2-5 | TRBV2 | . | TGTGCCAGCAGCCGGGACCTCGAAGAGACCCAGTACTTC | CASSRDLEETQYF
TRBD2 | TRBJ2-3 | TRBV7-9 | few | TGTGCCAGCAGCATCTGGACTAGCGGGACCCCAGATACGCAGTATTTT | CASSIWTSGTPDTQYF
. | TRBJ2-7 | TRBV3-1 | . | TGTGCCAGCAGCCTGCTCGCGGCGGTAACCTACGAGCAGTACTTC | CASSLLAAVTYEQYF
TRBD1 | TRBJ2-3 | TRBV5-1 | . | TGCGCCAGCAGCCTGGAAGGGGACAGGAGCACAGATACGCAGTATTTT | CASSLEGDRSTDTQYF
TRBD1 | TRBJ1-4 | TRBV11-1 | few | TGTGCCAGCAGCCTCCCGGGGGACAGCCCTACAACTAATGAAAAACTGTTTTTT | CASSLPGDSPTTNEKLFF